This T cell receptor beta chain stems from a study of PD-1 blockade in classical Hodgkin lymphoma. The time point: newly diagnosed, previously untreated cHL patient sample. Magnetic negative selection was used to purify CD4+ T cells from PBMCs that had been thawed. The method was immunoSEQ multiplex PCR; TCRdb's version includes in-frame clones alone and lacks a portion of them. This table has around 30,000 clones, 89% appearing once. The germline V and J ends were trimmed by 7 bases and 0 bases, with 13 bases remaining between them. The CDR3 has 14 amino acids. In germline, CDR1 is LNHDA, CDR2 SQIVND (reference sequence).

The receptor was derived from a human donor with classical Hodgkin lymphoma. Sequencing was performed on CD4+ T cells from blood. V is TRBV19 and J is TRBJ2-7; no firm D call. The CDR3 nucleotides are TGTGCCAGTAAACCTTTTCCTAGCTCCTACGAGCAGTACTTC. Its protein product is CASKPFPSSYEQYF.